These 13 T cell receptor beta chains share one sample of origin, sequenced in a study of cytomegalovirus exposure and HLA in healthy donors (TCRdb year 2017). Libraries were prepared through the immunoSEQ multiplex PCR assay. For the multiplex PCR, a mixture combining 60 forward primers for TCR Vbeta segments and 13 reverse primers for TCR Jbeta segments was used. Held by TCRdb, this immuneACCESS table contains in-frame sequences only and omits some clones. Under half of the omission traces to an unresolved V gene where checked; the cause of the rest is unknown. This sample gives 80,000 to 95,000 clones in total; roughly 76% of them show up just once. Approximately 1.9% of the sample comes from the top ten. Sequenced: PBMCs. The receptor set was obtained from a woman younger than 45 in good health and CMV-seronegative.

The CDR3 sequence: CASSQGRSPLYEQYF. The DNA for the CDR3 is TGTGCCAGCAGCCAGGGGCGCAGTCCTTTATACGAGCAGTACTTC. The gene calls are TRBV14 and TRBJ2-7; weak D call: TRBD1 (5 bases). V was trimmed by 3 bases and J by 4 bases, leaving 16 bases between them. The CDR3 is 15 amino acids. In germline, CDR1 is SGHDN, CDR2 FVKESK.

This chain links TRBV28 with TRBJ2-1; 7 nucleotides align to TRBD1. The CDR3 is made up of 12 amino acids. Unmatched junction bases numbered 2, after V lost 6 bases and J lost 6 bases. Germline lookup yields CDR1 MDHEN and CDR2 SYDVKM. This CDR3 is CASRTGFNEQFF. The CDR3 DNA sequence: TGTGCCAGCAGGACAGGGTTCAATGAGCAGTTCTTC. The full variable domain, rest sourced from reference TRBV28 and TRBJ2-1, is DVKVTQSSRYLVKRTGEKVFLECVQDMDHENMFWYRQDPGLGLRLIYFSYDVKMKEKGDIPEGYSVSREKKERFSLILESASTNQTSMYLCASRTGFNEQFFGPGTRLTVL.

This chain links TRBV7-8 with TRBJ2-1; a weak D match, TRBD2 (6 bases). The CDR3 totals 15 residues. Germline V lookup: CDR1 SGHVS, CDR2 FQNEAQ. Trimming took 3 bases from V and 6 from J, leaving 15 bases between them. This chain's CDR3 is CASSFRAGNINEQFF. CDR3 nucleotides: TGTGCCAGCAGCTTTAGGGCGGGGAACATCAATGAGCAGTTCTTC.

The V gene is TRBV9, the J gene TRBJ1-3; the D is unclear. V was clipped by 2 bases and J by 0 bases, with 15 bases between them. Germline loops: CDR1 SGDLS, CDR2 YYNGEE. The CDR3 spans 17 residues. The CDR3 DNA follows: TGTGCCAGCAGCGTTTTCGACCGACCTAGCTCTGGAAACACCATATATTTT. It encodes CASSVFDRPSSGNTIYF.

In this sample, this clone turned up a few times. The chain couples TRBV5-8 to TRBJ2-5; 11 bases agree with TRBD1. This CDR3 is 15 amino acids long. Germline-derived CDR1 and CDR2 are SGHTS and YDEGEE. V lost 4 bases and J lost 4; bases outside the gene matches: 6. The CDR3 reads CASSLGQGGRETQYF. The CDR3 DNA follows: TGTGCCAGCAGCCTGGGACAGGGGGGGCGAGAGACCCAGTACTTC.

The CDR3, as DNA: TGTGCCAGCAGTTTGGGAGGGACCTATGGCTACACCTTC. It specifies CASSLGGTYGYTF. The chain joins TRBV28 to TRBJ1-2; weak D call: TRBD1 (5 bases). The V end was cut by 3 bases, the J end by 4 bases, with 9 bases between. The CDR3 runs 13 residues. Germline loops: CDR1 MDHEN, CDR2 SYDVKM.

This clone was picked up a small number of times. The chain recombines TRBV2 with TRBJ2-5; no clear D. CDR3 length equals 13 residues. Germline CDR1 reads SNHLY; CDR2 reads FYNNEI. Trimming pared 8 bases from V and 2 bases from J, leaving 12 bases between. CDR3 nucleotide sequence: TGTGCCAGCGGCCTTCTTTTACAAGAGACCCAGTACTTC. Translating gives CASGLLLQETQYF.

The gene calls are TRBV6-1 and TRBJ2-5, with a weak D call TRBD2 (5 bases). Deletions cut 5 bases from V and 5 bases from J, with 12 bases between. CDR3 size: 13 residues. From germline, CDR1 is MNHNS and CDR2 SASEGT. The CDR3, as DNA: TGTGCCAGCAGTAACACTAGAAGGGAGACCCAGTACTTC. Protein sequence: CASSNTRRETQYF.

This rearrangement joins TRBV19 to TRBJ1-1; D is uncertain. Between the trimmed V and J ends, which lost 5 bases and 7 bases, there was a span of 11 bases. CDR3 length: 12 residues. CDR1 and CDR2 (germline): LNHDA, SQIVND (reference sequence). Here the CDR3 reads CASSVVPGEAFF. The CDR3 bases are TGTGCCAGTAGTGTCGTTCCAGGTGAAGCTTTCTTT. The full variable domain, rest sourced from reference TRBV19 and TRBJ1-1, is DGGITQSPKYLFRKEGQNVTLSCEQNLNHDAMYWYRQDPGQGLRLIYYSQIVNDFQKGDIAEGYSVSREKKESFPLTVTSAQKNPTAFYLCASSVVPGEAFFGQGTRLTVV.

The chain employs TRBV28 and TRBJ2-4; 8 nucleotides line up with TRBD2. This CDR3 is 17 amino acids long. After removal of 6 bases from V and 0 bases from J, the junction contained 10 bases not matched to a gene. The germline CDR1 and CDR2 sequences are MDHEN and SYDVKM. The CDR3 DNA reads as TGTGCCAGCAGGGATACGGGGGGGATAATAGCCAAAAACATTCAGTACTTC. Its translation: CASRDTGGIIAKNIQYF. Looking up the rest from reference TRBV28 and TRBJ2-4 gives the full variable domain: DVKVTQSSRYLVKRTGEKVFLECVQDMDHENMFWYRQDPGLGLRLIYFSYDVKMKEKGDIPEGYSVSREKKERFSLILESASTNQTSMYLCASRDTGGIIAKNIQYFGAGTRLSVL.

This clone was seen more than once but under ten times. The chain carries TRBV28 and TRBJ2-1, with 10 bases lining up with TRBD2. V was clipped by 5 bases and J by 0 bases; unmatched bases: 4. CDR3 length: 16 residues. Germline V gene sequence: CDR1 MDHEN, CDR2 SYDVKM. The CDR3 nucleotides read TGTGCCAGCAGTCCCAGCGGGAGGGCCTCCTACAATGAGCAGTTCTTC. As protein: CASSPSGRASYNEQFF.

This clone was counted once. The chain recombines TRBV6-5 with TRBJ2-2; D perhaps matches TRBD2 (5 bases). The length of the CDR3 is 13 residues. The V end was cut by 8 bases, the J end by 5 bases, with 12 bases between. The germline gives CDR1 MNHEY, CDR2 SVGAGI. CDR3 in amino acids: CASAPTGTGELFF. The DNA of the CDR3 is TGTGCCAGCGCACCGACGGGAACCGGGGAGCTGTTTTTT.

Comments on this clone: The same CDR3 also results from other DNA sequences found in this sample. This chain uses TRBV6-5 with TRBJ2-1; 14 positions match TRBD2. This CDR3 contains 16 residues. Looked up from germline, CDR1 is MNHEY and CDR2 is SVGAGI. Trimming took 2 bases from V and 6 from J; bases not matched to a gene: 3. CDR3 coding DNA: TGTGCCAGCAGTTACGGACTAGCGGGGGGCTTCAATGAGCAGTTCTTC. Amino acids: CASSYGLAGGFNEQFF.